This paragraph reports one T cell receptor (beta chain). These data belong to a study of blood T cell repertoires in COVID-19. Study-wide context: Some COVID-19 samples were acute and others convalescent; all came from the United States, Italy and Spain. PBMCs, B-cell-depleted T cells, or T cells were the source of the cDNA or gDNA that made up the material.

Clones were sequenced by immunoSEQ multiplex PCR, and TCRdb holds only the in-frame ones, with some missing. The sample lists approximately 220,000 clones, around 85% occurring once. The germline V gene encodes CDR1 SGHNT and CDR2 YYREEE (reference sequence). The CDR3 has 13 residues. Trimming took 4 bases from V and 8 from J, leaving 15 bases between them. Sequencing used peripheral blood. The TCR comes from a man aged 40-50 years with acute or convalescent COVID-19. The chain links TRBV5-4 to TRBJ1-1; a weak D match, TRBD1 (6 bases). CDR3 in DNA: TGTGCCAGCAGCCCGGGGACAACGCTCGAAGCTTTCTTT. Residues: CASSPGTTLEAFF.